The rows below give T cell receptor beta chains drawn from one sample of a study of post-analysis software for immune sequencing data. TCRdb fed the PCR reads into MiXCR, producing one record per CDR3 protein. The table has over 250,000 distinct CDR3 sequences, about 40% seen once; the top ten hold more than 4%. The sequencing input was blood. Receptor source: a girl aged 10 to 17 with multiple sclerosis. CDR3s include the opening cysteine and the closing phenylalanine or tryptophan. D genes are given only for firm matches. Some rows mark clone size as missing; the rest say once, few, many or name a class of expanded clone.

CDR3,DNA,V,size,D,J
CASSHRGGKDGYTF,TGTGCCAGCAGCCACCGGGGGGGCAAGGATGGCTACACCTTC,TRBV3-1,many,-,TRBJ1-2
CASSIADRAAGELFF,TGCGCCAGCAGCATAGCGGACAGGGCGGCGGGGGAGCTGTTTTTT,TRBV5-1,few,TRBD1,TRBJ2-2
CSVFRTDYGYTF,TGCAGCGTTTTCCGGACCGACTATGGCTACACCTTC,TRBV29-1,-,-,TRBJ1-2
CASSFAVNTEAFF,TGTGCCAGCAGCTTTGCCGTGAACACTGAAGCTTTCTTT,TRBV7-2,-,-,TRBJ1-1
CSATQGETQYF,TGCAGTGCTACTCAGGGGGAGACCCAGTACTTC,TRBV20-1,many,-,TRBJ2-5
CASSLEGRGANTGELFF,TGTGCCAGCAGCTTAGAGGGGCGGGGGGCCAACACCGGGGAGCTGTTTTTT,TRBV7-9,-,TRBD2,TRBJ2-2
CASSQGAGGAETQYF,TGTGCCAGCAGCCAAGGGGCGGGAGGCGCAGAGACCCAGTACTTC,TRBV3-1,many,TRBD2,TRBJ2-5
CASSEEVRGNQPQHF,TGTGCCAGCAGTGAAGAAGTACGGGGCAATCAGCCCCAGCATTTT,TRBV6-1,many,-,TRBJ1-5
CASSLASELAIYNEQFF,TGCGCCAGCAGCTTGGCCAGTGAGCTAGCGATATACAATGAGCAGTTCTTC,TRBV5-1,-,-,TRBJ2-1
CSVEGTASYEQYF,TGCAGCGTTGAAGGGACAGCTAGCTACGAGCAGTACTTC,TRBV29-1,once,-,TRBJ2-7
CATRQGVHEKLFF,TGTGCCACACGACAGGGGGTACATGAAAAACTGTTTTTT,TRBV25-1,-,TRBD1,TRBJ1-4
CASSEAGGQFF,TGTGCCAGCAGCGAAGCCGGGGGGCAGTTCTTC,TRBV6-2/TRBV6-3,many,-,TRBJ2-1
CATSGVVETQYF,TGTGCCACCAGTGGAGTTGTCGAGACCCAGTACTTC,TRBV24-1,many,-,TRBJ2-5